This T cell receptor beta chain was obtained from a study of naive and memory T cell subsets. CDR1 and CDR2 from the germline V gene are SGHRS and YFSETQ. The CDR3 is made up of 14 amino acids. Trimming shortened V by 4 bases and J by 6 bases, and 14 bases separated the two germline ends. This clonotype was observed at least ten times. What it recognizes is unknown. Noted treatment: skin biopsy from PPD injection site in Mantoux-positive individual. Unsorted total RNA, roughly 1 to 1,100 ng, was DNase treated before reverse transcription. Notes on the study in general: TCRs were reportedly recovered from both biopsy types, mostly tuberculin test sites. Tuberculin site TCR excess was interpreted as type IV hypersensitivity infiltration.

For blood and skin samples, reverse transcription used TCR alpha and beta constant primers. TCRdb processed the UMI-ligation and nested PCR reads anew with MiXCR; each CDR3 protein has one entry. The sample consists of approximately 20,000 distinct CDR3 sequences, about a tenth of them appearing once. The source was skin, collected from a tuberculin skin test site. This clonotype originated in an adult in good health. The V gene is TRBV5-1, the J gene TRBJ2-1, with D maybe TRBD1 (6 bases). In nucleotides, the CDR3 is TGCGCCAGCAGCATTAGACAGGATCTCAATGAGCAGTTCTTC. This codes for CASSIRQDLNEQFF.